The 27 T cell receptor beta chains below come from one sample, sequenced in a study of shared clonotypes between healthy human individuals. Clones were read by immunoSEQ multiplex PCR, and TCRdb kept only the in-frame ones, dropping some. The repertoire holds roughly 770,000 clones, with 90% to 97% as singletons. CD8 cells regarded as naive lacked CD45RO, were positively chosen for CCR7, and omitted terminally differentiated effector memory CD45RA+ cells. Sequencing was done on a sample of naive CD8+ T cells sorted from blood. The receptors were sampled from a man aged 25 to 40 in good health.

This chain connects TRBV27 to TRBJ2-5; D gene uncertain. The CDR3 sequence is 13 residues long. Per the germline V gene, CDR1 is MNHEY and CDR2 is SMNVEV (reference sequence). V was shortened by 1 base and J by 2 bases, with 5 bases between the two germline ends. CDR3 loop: CASSLWEQETQYF. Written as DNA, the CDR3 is TGTGCCAGCAGTTTATGGGAACAAGAGACCCAGTACTTC.

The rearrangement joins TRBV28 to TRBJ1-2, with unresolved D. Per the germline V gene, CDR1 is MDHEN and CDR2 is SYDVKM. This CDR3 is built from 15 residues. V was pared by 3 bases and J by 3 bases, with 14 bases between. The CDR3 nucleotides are TGTGCCAGCAGTTTCCTTCTTATTCGGGACTATGGCTACACCTTC. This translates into CASSFLLIRDYGYTF.

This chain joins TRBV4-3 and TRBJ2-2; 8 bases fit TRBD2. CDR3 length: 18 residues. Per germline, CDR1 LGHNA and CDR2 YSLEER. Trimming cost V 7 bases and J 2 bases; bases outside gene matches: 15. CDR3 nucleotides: TGCGCCAGCACCCCGCAGGCCCCCCGGGAGGGTAACACCGGGGAGCTGTTTTTT. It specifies CASTPQAPREGNTGELFF.

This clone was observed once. CDR3 region: CASSSPLLNTGELFF. The DNA for the CDR3 is TGTGCCAGCAGTTCCCCCCTACTTAACACCGGGGAGCTGTTTTTT. The V and J genes are TRBV7-9 and TRBJ2-2; D ambiguous. CDR3 length equals 15 residues. V gave up 6 bases and J gave up 2 bases, with 13 bases separating them. Germline V gene sequence: CDR1 SEHNR, CDR2 FQNEAQ (reference sequence). The full variable domain, with the rest looked up from reference TRBV7-9 and TRBJ2-2, is DTGVSQNPRHKITKRGQNVTFRCDPISEHNRLYWYRQTLGQGPEFLTYFQNEAQLEKSRLLSDRFSAERPKGSFSTLEIQRTEQGDSAMYLCASSSPLLNTGELFFGEGSRLTVL.

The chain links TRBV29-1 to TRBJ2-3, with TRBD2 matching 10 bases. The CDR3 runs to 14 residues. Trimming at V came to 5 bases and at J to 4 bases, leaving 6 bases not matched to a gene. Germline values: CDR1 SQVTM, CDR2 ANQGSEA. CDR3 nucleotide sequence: TGCAGCGTTATAAGCGGGAGGGGCGCAGATACGCAGTATTTT. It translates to CSVISGRGADTQYF.

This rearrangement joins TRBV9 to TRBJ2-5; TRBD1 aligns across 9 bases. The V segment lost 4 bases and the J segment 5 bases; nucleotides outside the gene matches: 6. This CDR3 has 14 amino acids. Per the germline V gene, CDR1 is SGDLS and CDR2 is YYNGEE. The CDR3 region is CASSTDRGQETQYF. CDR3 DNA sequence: TGTGCCAGCAGCACGGACAGGGGTCAGGAGACCCAGTACTTC.

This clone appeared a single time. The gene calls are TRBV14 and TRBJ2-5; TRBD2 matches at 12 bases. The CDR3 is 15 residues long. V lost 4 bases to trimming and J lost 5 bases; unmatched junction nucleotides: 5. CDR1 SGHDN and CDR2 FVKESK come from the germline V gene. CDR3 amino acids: CASSPWTSGTETQYF. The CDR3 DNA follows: TGTGCCAGCAGCCCCTGGACTAGCGGGACTGAGACCCAGTACTTC.

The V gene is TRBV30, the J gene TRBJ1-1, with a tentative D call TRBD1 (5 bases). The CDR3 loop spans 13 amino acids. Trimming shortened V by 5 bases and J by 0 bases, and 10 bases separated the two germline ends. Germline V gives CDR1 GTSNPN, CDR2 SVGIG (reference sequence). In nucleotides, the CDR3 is TGTGCCTGGGGGGACGGCCTGAACACTGAAGCTTTCTTT. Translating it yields CAWGDGLNTEAFF.

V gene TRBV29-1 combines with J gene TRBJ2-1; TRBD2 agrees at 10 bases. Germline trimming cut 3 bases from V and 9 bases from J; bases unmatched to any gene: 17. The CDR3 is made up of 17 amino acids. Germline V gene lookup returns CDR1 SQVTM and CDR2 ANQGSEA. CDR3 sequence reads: CSVEASGSPFRPSEQFF. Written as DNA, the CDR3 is TGCAGCGTTGAGGCTAGCGGGAGCCCTTTTCGTCCAAGTGAGCAGTTCTTC.

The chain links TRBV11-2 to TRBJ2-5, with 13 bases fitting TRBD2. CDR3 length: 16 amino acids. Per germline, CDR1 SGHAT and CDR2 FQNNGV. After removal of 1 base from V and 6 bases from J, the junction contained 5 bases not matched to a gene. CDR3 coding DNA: TGTGCCAGCAGCTTAGGACTAGCGGGAGGTTGGAAGACCCAGTACTTC. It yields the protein CASSLGLAGGWKTQYF.

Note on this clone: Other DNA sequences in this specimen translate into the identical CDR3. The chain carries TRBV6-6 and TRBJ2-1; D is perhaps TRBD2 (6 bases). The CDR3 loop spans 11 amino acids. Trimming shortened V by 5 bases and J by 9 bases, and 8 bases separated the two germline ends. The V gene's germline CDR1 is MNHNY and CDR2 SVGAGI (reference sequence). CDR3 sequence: CASSSGLEQFF. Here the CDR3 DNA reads TGTGCCAGCAGTAGCGGGCTTGAGCAGTTCTTC.

The CDR3 reads CASSPLGGTSNEQFF. CDR3 DNA sequence: TGTGCCAGCTCACCGTTGGGCGGGACTAGTAATGAGCAGTTCTTC. V and J are TRBV18 and TRBJ2-1; 8 bases map to TRBD2. The CDR3 has 15 amino acids. Germline trimming cut 3 bases from V and 7 bases from J; bases unmatched to any gene: 8. The germline V gene encodes CDR1 KGHSH and CDR2 LQKENI.

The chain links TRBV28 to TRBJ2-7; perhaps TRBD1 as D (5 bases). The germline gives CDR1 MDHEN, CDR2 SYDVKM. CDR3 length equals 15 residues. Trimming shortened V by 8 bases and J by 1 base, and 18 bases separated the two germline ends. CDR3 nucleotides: TGTGCCAGCCGCGCCCTGACAGCATATTCCTACGAGCAGTACTTC. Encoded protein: CASRALTAYSYEQYF.

The CDR3 reads CASSLGLAGEGDTQYF. In nucleotides, the CDR3 is TGTGCCAGCAGCTTGGGACTAGCGGGAGAGGGCGATACGCAGTATTTT. This chain connects TRBV5-4 to TRBJ2-3; the match to TRBD2 covers 12 bases. CDR1 is SGHNT, CDR2 YYREEE, per germline (reference sequence). Losses at the gene ends were 0 bases for V and 6 bases for J; bases not matched to a gene: 5. This CDR3 is 16 amino acids long.

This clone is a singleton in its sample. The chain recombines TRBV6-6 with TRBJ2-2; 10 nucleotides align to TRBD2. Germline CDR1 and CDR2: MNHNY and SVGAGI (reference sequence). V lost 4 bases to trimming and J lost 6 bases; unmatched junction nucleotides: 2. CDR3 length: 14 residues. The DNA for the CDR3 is TGTGCCAGCAGTTCGACTAGCGGGCCCGGGGAGCTGTTTTTT. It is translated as CASSSTSGPGELFF.

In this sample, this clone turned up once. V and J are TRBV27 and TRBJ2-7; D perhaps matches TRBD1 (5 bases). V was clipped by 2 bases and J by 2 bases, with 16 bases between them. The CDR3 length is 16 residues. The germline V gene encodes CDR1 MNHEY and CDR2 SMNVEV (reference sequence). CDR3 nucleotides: TGTGCCAGCAGTTTAAGTAGTGGCACCAGGGCCTACGAGCAGTACTTC. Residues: CASSLSSGTRAYEQYF.

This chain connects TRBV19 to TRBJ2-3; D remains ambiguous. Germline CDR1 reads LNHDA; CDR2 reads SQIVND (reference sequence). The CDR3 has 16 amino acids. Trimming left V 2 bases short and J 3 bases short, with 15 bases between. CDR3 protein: CASSIKPASRTDTQYF. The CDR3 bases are TGTGCCAGTAGTATAAAGCCCGCGTCTAGGACAGATACGCAGTATTTT.

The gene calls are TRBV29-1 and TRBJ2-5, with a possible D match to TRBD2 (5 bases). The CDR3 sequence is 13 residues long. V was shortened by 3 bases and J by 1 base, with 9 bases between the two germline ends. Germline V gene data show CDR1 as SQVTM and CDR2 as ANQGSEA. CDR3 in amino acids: CSVEDFTQETQYF. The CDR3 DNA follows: TGCAGCGTTGAGGACTTTACCCAAGAGACCCAGTACTTC.

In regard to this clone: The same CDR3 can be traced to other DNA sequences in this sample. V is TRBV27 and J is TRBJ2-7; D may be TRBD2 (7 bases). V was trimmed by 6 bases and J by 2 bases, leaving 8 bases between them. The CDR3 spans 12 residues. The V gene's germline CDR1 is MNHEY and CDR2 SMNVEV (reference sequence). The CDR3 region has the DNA TGTGCCAGCAGAGGGGGGGCCTACGAGCAGTACTTC. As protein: CASRGGAYEQYF.

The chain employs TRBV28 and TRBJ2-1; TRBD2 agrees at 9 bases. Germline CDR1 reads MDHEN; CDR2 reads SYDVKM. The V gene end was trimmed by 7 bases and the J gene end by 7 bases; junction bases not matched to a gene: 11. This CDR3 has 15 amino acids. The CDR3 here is CASTSEREVGNEQFF. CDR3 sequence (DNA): TGTGCCAGCACCTCCGAGCGGGAGGTGGGGAATGAGCAGTTCTTC.

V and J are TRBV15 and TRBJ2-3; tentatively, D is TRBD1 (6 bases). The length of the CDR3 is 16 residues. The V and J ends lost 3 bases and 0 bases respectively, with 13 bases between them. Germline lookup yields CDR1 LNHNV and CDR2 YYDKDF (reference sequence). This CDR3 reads CATSSPTGRSTDTQYF. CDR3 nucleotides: TGTGCCACCAGCAGCCCGACAGGTCGTAGCACAGATACGCAGTATTTT.

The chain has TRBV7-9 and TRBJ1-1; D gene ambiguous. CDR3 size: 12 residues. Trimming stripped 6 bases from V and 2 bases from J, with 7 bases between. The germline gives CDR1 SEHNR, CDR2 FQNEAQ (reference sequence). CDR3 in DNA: TGTGCCAGCAGTTTTCCAAACACTGAAGCTTTCTTT. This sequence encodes CASSFPNTEAFF.

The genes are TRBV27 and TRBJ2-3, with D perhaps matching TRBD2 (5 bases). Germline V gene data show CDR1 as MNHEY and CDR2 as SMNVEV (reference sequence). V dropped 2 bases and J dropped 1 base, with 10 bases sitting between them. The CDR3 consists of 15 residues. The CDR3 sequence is CASSLLLEGTDTQYF. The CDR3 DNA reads TGTGCCAGCAGTTTACTACTAGAAGGCACAGATACGCAGTATTTT.

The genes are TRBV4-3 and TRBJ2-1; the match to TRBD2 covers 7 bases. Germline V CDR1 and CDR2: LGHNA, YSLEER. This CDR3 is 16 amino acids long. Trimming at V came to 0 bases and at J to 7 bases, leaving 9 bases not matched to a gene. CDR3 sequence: CASSQEAGAEWNEQFF. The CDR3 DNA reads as TGCGCCAGCAGCCAAGAGGCGGGAGCTGAGTGGAATGAGCAGTTCTTC.

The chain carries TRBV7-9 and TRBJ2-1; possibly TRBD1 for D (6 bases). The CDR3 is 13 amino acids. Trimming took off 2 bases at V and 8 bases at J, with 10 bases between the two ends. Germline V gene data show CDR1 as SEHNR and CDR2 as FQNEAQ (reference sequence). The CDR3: CASSLPRGDEQFF. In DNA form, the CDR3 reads TGTGCCAGCAGCTTACCCAGGGGCGATGAGCAGTTCTTC. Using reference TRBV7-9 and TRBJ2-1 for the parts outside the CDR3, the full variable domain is DTGVSQNPRHKITKRGQNVTFRCDPISEHNRLYWYRQTLGQGPEFLTYFQNEAQLEKSRLLSDRFSAERPKGSFSTLEIQRTEQGDSAMYLCASSLPRGDEQFFGPGTRLTVL.

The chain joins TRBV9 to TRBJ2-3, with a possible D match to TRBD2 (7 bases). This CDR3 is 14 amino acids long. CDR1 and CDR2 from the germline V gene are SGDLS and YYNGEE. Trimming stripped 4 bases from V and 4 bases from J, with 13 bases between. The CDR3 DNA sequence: TGTGCCAGCAGCTCATGGGAGGGGGCAGATACGCAGTATTTT. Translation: CASSSWEGADTQYF.

CDR3 in DNA: TGCGCCAGCAGCCAAGATCTAGAGTACGAGCAGTACTTC. Its translation: CASSQDLEYEQYF. This chain links TRBV4-1 with TRBJ2-7; D is ambiguous. V lost 0 bases and J lost 4, with 7 bases in between. Germline CDR1 and CDR2: MGHRA and YSYEKL. The CDR3 runs 13 residues.